These 21 T cell receptor beta chains were sequenced from one sample in a study of T and B cells in COVID-19 patients. Each TRB amplification used roughly 240-550 ng of genomic DNA from blood. Multiplex PCR with BIOMED2 TRB-A/B primer pools amplified TRB rearrangements. Via MiXCR, TCRdb re-called the multiplex PCR reads, giving one row per CDR3 protein. The repertoire holds approximately 5,500 distinct CDR3 sequences, with about a fifth as singletons. Sequenced sample: blood. The origin of the receptors is a human donor with active COVID-19.

This clonotype has only a few counts. The chain has TRBV6-1 and TRBJ1-6; 10 positions agree with TRBD1. With V trimmed by 6 bases and J by 11 bases, 10 bases remained unmatched. Per the germline V gene, CDR1 is MNHNS and CDR2 is SASEGT. The CDR3 length is 15 residues. CDR3 in amino acids: CASSLADRGQAPLHF. In DNA form, the CDR3 reads TGTGCCAGCAGCTTAGCCGACAGGGGGCAGGCACCCCTCCACTTT.

This clonotype is medium-sized. J is TRBJ1-4 and V is TRBV18, with a tentative D call TRBD1 (5 bases). The CDR3 is made up of 14 amino acids. Trimming cost V 4 bases and J 6 bases, with 12 bases left between them. Germline V CDR1 and CDR2: KGHSH, LQKENI. CDR3 sequence (DNA): TGTGCCAGCTCACTGAGGGGCATGGATGAAAAACTGTTTTTT. Its translation is CASSLRGMDEKLFF.

This clonotype was seen at least ten times. This chain links TRBV13 with TRBJ1-2, with 7 bases identical to TRBD1. With 5 bases clipped from V and 3 bases from J, the junction kept 9 bases outside the gene matches. Per germline, CDR1 PRHDT and CDR2 FYEKMQ (reference sequence). The CDR3 runs to 15 residues. CDR3 loop: CASSPIQGRYYGYTF. CDR3 DNA: TGTGCCAGCAGCCCCATACAGGGGAGGTACTATGGCTACACCTTC.

Notes on this clonotype: A read error may be the cause here, since a much bigger clone is one base away. The gene calls are TRBV18 and TRBJ1-1; unclear D gene. Germline V gene data show CDR1 as KGHSH and CDR2 as LQKENI. The germline V and J ends were trimmed by 6 bases and 1 base, with 12 bases remaining between them. This CDR3 contains 14 residues. CDR3 in amino acids: CASSETPTNTEAFF. CDR3 DNA: TGTGCCAGCTCGGAGACGCCCACGAACACTGAAGCTTTCTTT.

J is TRBJ1-3 and V is TRBV20-1; 10 bases agree with TRBD1. The CDR3 extends over 14 amino acids. Germline lookup yields CDR1 DFQATT and CDR2 SNEGSKA (reference sequence). V lost 6 bases and J lost 4; bases outside the gene matches: 6. CDR3 nucleotides: TGCAGTGCGCCGACAGGGGGCTCGGGAAACACCATATATTTT. Protein product: CSAPTGGSGNTIYF.

This clonotype was observed a few times. The genes are TRBV20-1 and TRBJ2-3; D gene ambiguous. Germline V lookup: CDR1 DFQATT, CDR2 SNEGSKA (reference sequence). Trimming removed 4 bases from V and 2 bases from J, with 1 base in between. The CDR3 has 10 residues. The CDR3 here is CSANTDTQYF. The CDR3 DNA reads TGCAGTGCTAACACAGATACGCAGTATTTT.

The chain carries TRBV5-4 and TRBJ2-5; TRBD2 matches 10 bases. The CDR3 consists of 16 residues. Germline V gene lookup returns CDR1 SGHNT and CDR2 YYREEE (reference sequence). After removal of 3 bases from V and 4 bases from J, the junction contained 9 bases not matched to a gene. As DNA, the CDR3 is TGTGCCAGCAGCTCGGCTAGCGGGAGAGGGAGAGAGACCCAGTACTTC. Its translation: CASSSASGRGRETQYF. The whole variable domain, filled in from reference TRBV5-4 and TRBJ2-5, reads ETGVTQSPTHLIKTRGQQVTLRCSSQSGHNTVSWYQQALGQGPQFIFQYYREEENGRGNFPPRFSGLQFPNYSSELNVNALELDDSALYLCASSSASGRGRETQYFGPGTRLLVL.

A few counts support this clonotype. The chain uses TRBV5-4 and TRBJ1-1, with D possibly TRBD1 on 5 matching bases. Germline V gives CDR1 SGHNT, CDR2 YYREEE (reference sequence). CDR3 size: 14 residues. Trimming shortened V by 0 bases and J by 3 bases, and 9 bases separated the two germline ends. The CDR3 DNA is TGTGCCAGCAGCTTGGTTTGGGGGGACACTGAAGCTTTCTTT. This encodes CASSLVWGDTEAFF.

There are many counts of this clonotype. The chain links TRBV5-4 to TRBJ2-7, with TRBD1 matching 7 bases. After removal of 4 bases from V and 2 bases from J, the junction contained 9 bases not matched to a gene. The CDR3 spans 15 residues. Per germline, CDR1 SGHNT and CDR2 YYREEE (reference sequence). The CDR3 protein is CASSEGQLKTYEQYF. CDR3 nucleotide sequence: TGTGCCAGCAGCGAGGGACAGCTAAAAACCTACGAGCAGTACTTC.

This chain links TRBV20-1 with TRBJ2-7; 8 bases map to TRBD2. V shed 3 bases, J shed 0 bases, and the junction held 7 bases outside the gene matches. CDR3 length: 15 residues. Germline V CDR1 and CDR2: DFQATT, SNEGSKA (reference sequence). The CDR3 region is CSASSLAGISYEQYF. The CDR3 DNA follows: TGCAGTGCTAGTAGTCTAGCGGGTATCTCCTACGAGCAGTACTTC.

This clonotype showed up just a few times. J is TRBJ1-5 and V is TRBV6-1; D remains ambiguous. The germline gives CDR1 MNHNS, CDR2 SASEGT. This CDR3 contains 13 residues. Trimming removed 5 bases from V and 1 base from J, with 6 bases in between. CDR3 coding DNA: TGTGCCAGCAGTATGATGAGCAATCAGCCCCAGCATTTT. This sequence encodes CASSMMSNQPQHF.

The rearrangement uses TRBV12-5 and TRBJ2-6, with D possibly being TRBD1 (6 bases). V was cut by 0 bases and J by 2 bases, with 17 bases left in between. The germline gives CDR1 LGHNT, CDR2 FRNRAP. This CDR3 is 19 amino acids long. CDR3 loop: CASGLVFWSGEPGANVLTF. The CDR3 DNA sequence: TGTGCTAGTGGTTTGGTATTTTGGTCAGGGGAACCTGGGGCCAACGTCCTGACTTTC. Combining the CDR3 with reference TRBV12-5 and TRBJ2-6 gives the whole variable domain DARVTQTPRHKVTEMGQEVTMRCQPILGHNTVFWYRQTMMQGLELLAYFRNRAPLDDSGMPKDRFSAEMPDATLATLKIQPSEPRDSAVYFCASGLVFWSGEPGANVLTFGAGSRLTVL.

This clonotype has just one count. At one end, the junction sequence differs from germline, possibly due to a read error. The chain joins TRBV12-3 or TRBV12-4 to TRBJ1-1; a possible D gene is TRBD1 (6 bases). This CDR3 has 13 residues. In DNA form, the CDR3 reads TGTGCCAGCACAGGGGCCGGGGACACTGGAGCTTTCTTT. This translates into CASTGAGDTGAFF.

This clonotype ranks as medium-sized. The chain links TRBV11-2 to TRBJ2-2; D is undetermined. The CDR3 has 12 amino acids. Deletions cut 5 bases from V and 6 bases from J, with 7 bases between. CDR1 is SGHAT and CDR2 is FQNNGV in the germline V gene. The CDR3 reads CASSPGPGELFF. The CDR3 DNA sequence: TGTGCCAGCAGCCCAGGACCCGGGGAGCTGTTTTTT.

This clonotype ranks as large. This sequence joins TRBV19 and TRBJ2-7, with 7 bases matching TRBD1. The V segment lost 3 bases and the J segment 1 base; nucleotides outside the gene matches: 6. This CDR3 is built from 15 residues. CDR1 and CDR2 (germline): LNHDA, SQIVND (reference sequence). CDR3 region: CASSITGTDSYEQYF. Here the CDR3 DNA reads TGTGCCAGTAGTATTACGGGGACAGATTCCTACGAGCAGTACTTC.

This clonotype was picked up a small number of times. The CDR3 coding sequence is TGTGCCAGCAGTCGCGGGACCTTGAACACTGAAGCTTTCTTT. Protein: CASSRGTLNTEAFF. The chain is built from TRBV12-3 or TRBV12-4 and TRBJ1-1; the D gene is possibly TRBD1 (5 bases). V lost 5 bases to trimming and J lost 0 bases, with 10 bases between them. This CDR3 is 14 amino acids long.

In its sample, this clonotype is medium-sized. The CDR3 DNA follows: TGCAGCGTTGAAGATGGGGCCAGGGGGCAAGACTACACCTTC. Its protein product is CSVEDGARGQDYTF. The V and J genes are TRBV29-1 and TRBJ1-2; 8 bases agree with TRBD1. This CDR3 is built from 14 residues. Per germline, CDR1 SQVTM and CDR2 ANQGSEA. Trimming removed 0 bases from V and 10 bases from J; junction bases left unmatched: 10. Complete variable domain (other parts from reference TRBV29-1 and TRBJ1-2): SAVISQKPSRDICQRGTSLTIQCQVDSQVTMMFWYRQQPGQSLTLIATANQGSEATYESGFVIDKFPISRPNLTFSTLTVSNMSPEDSSIYLCSVEDGARGQDYTFGSGTRLTVV.

This clonotype is medium-sized. The chain employs TRBV19 and TRBJ1-5; weak D call: TRBD1 (5 bases). The ends were cut back, 6 bases at V and 6 bases at J, with 21 bases in the middle. Germline CDR1 is LNHDA and CDR2 is SQIVND (reference sequence). CDR3 length: 16 residues. The chain's CDR3 is CASRKGEGRATQPQHF. DNA of the CDR3: TGTGCCAGTAGGAAAGGGGAAGGTCGGGCAACTCAGCCCCAGCATTTT.

This clonotype was picked up one time. The chain couples TRBV7-2 to TRBJ1-3; D gene unclear. The CDR3 covers 15 residues. V dropped 4 bases and J dropped 0 bases, with 10 bases sitting between them. In germline, CDR1 is SGHTA, CDR2 FQGNSA. The CDR3 region is CASSSNSFSGNTIYF. In DNA form, the CDR3 reads TGTGCCAGCAGCTCCAATTCCTTCTCTGGAAACACCATATATTTT. The full variable domain, with the rest looked up from reference TRBV7-2 and TRBJ1-3, is GAGVSQSPSNKVTEKGKDVELRCDPISGHTALYWYRQSLGQGLEFLIYFQGNSAPDKSGLPSDRFSAERTGGSVSTLTIQRTQQEDSAVYLCASSSNSFSGNTIYFGEGSWLTVV.

The V gene is TRBV2, the J gene TRBJ2-7; 7 bases are a match to TRBD1. Germline CDR1 is SNHLY and CDR2 is FYNNEI. The CDR3 totals 15 residues. V was pared by 6 bases and J by 6 bases, with 14 bases of the junction left unmatched. CDR3: CASSDLTGKGLEQYF. The CDR3, as DNA: TGTGCCAGCAGCGATTTGACAGGGAAGGGGCTCGAGCAGTACTTC. Full variable domain (rest looked up from reference TRBV2 and TRBJ2-7): EPEVTQTPSHQVTQMGQEVILRCVPISNHLYFYWYRQILGQKVEFLVSFYNNEISEKSEIFDDQFSVERPDGSNFTLKIRSTKLEDSAMYFCASSDLTGKGLEQYFGPGTRLTVT.

This clonotype was seen at least ten times. The chain joins TRBV13 to TRBJ1-1; D possibly corresponds to TRBD1 (6 bases). Germline V gene data show CDR1 as PRHDT and CDR2 as FYEKMQ (reference sequence). The germline V and J ends were trimmed by 6 bases and 2 bases, with 16 bases remaining between them. This CDR3 spans 15 amino acids. CDR3 DNA sequence: TGTGCCAGCAGAGTCAGGGGCGGTCTAAACACTGAAGCTTTCTTT. Its translation: CASRVRGGLNTEAFF.